These 13 T cell receptor beta chains share one sample of origin, sequenced in a study of T cells after yellow fever vaccination. MiXCR, applied by TCRdb to the 5' RACE reads, yields one record per CDR3 protein. The repertoire holds around 310,000 distinct CDR3 sequences, with approximately 4% as singletons. Here the sequenced sample was PBMCs, taken 5 days after the yellow fever booster vaccination. Receptors originate from a man younger than 30 who received the YFV17D yellow fever vaccine.

The rearrangement links TRBV4-1 to TRBJ2-7; weak D call: TRBD1 (5 bases). The CDR3 runs to 15 residues. Germline loops: CDR1 MGHRA, CDR2 YSYEKL. Trimming took 4 bases from V and 3 from J, leaving 16 bases between them. CDR3 sequence (DNA): TGCGCCAGCAGCCCCCACTTGGGGCCGCGCTACGAGCAGTACGTC. Translating gives CASSPHLGPRYEQYV.

This clonotype was picked up many times. The chain couples TRBV29-1 to TRBJ2-2; the match to TRBD2 covers 13 bases. The V gene's germline CDR1 is SQVTM and CDR2 ANQGSEA. CDR3 length: 15 amino acids. J was trimmed by 7 bases and V by 2 bases; bases with no gene match: 4. DNA for the CDR3: TGCAGCGTTGAAAGGACTAGCGGGGGAAGCGGGGAGCTGTTTTTT. Its translation is CSVERTSGGSGELFF.

Only a few counts were recorded for this clonotype. This chain joins TRBV3-1 and TRBJ1-3, with D tentatively TRBD1 (6 bases). The CDR3 totals 15 residues. V was pared by 2 bases and J by 0 bases, with 8 bases between. CDR1 is LGHDT, CDR2 YNNKEL, per germline (reference sequence). The CDR3 DNA is TGTGCCAGCAGCCAAACGGGGGCCTCTGGAAACACCATATATTTT. This sequence encodes CASSQTGASGNTIYF.

This clonotype was counted many times. V is TRBV12-3 or TRBV12-4 and J is TRBJ2-3; a weak D match, TRBD2 (5 bases). The CDR3 contains 14 residues. V dropped 0 bases and J dropped 4 bases, with 8 bases sitting between them. DNA for the CDR3: TGTGCCAGCAGTTTAGCCGGGGTGGCAGATACGCAGTATTTT. Amino acid sequence: CASSLAGVADTQYF.

This clonotype showed up many times. The J gene is TRBJ2-2, the V gene TRBV5-1, with D perhaps matching TRBD1 (6 bases). Per the germline V gene, CDR1 is SGHRS and CDR2 is YFSETQ. The CDR3 length is 15 residues. Trimming stripped 2 bases from V and 6 bases from J, with 14 bases between. CDR3 nucleotides: TGCGCCAGCAGCTTTGGGGGCGCGAAGGCCGGGGAGCTGTTTTTT. This sequence encodes CASSFGGAKAGELFF.

The V call is TRBV5-1, the J call TRBJ1-1; 7 positions match TRBD1. The germline gives CDR1 SGHRS, CDR2 YFSETQ. The CDR3 is 13 amino acids. Losses at the gene ends were 3 bases for V and 8 bases for J; bases not matched to a gene: 7. The CDR3 sequence is CASSSQGYPEAFF. The CDR3 region has the DNA TGCGCCAGCAGCTCACAGGGGTATCCGGAAGCTTTCTTT.

The sample holds many counts of this clonotype. The chain uses TRBV11-2 and TRBJ1-2, with D hard to call. The CDR3 consists of 13 residues. With 5 bases removed from V and 3 bases from J, the gap between germline ends came to 10 bases. The germline gives CDR1 SGHAT, CDR2 FQNNGV. The CDR3 here is CASSQDPDYGYTF. Here the CDR3 DNA reads TGTGCCAGCAGCCAAGACCCCGACTATGGCTACACCTTC.

V and J are TRBV11-2 and TRBJ2-4; D is possibly TRBD2 (6 bases). The V and J ends lost 1 base and 2 bases respectively, with 15 bases between them. The CDR3 has 17 amino acids. Germline V gene lookup returns CDR1 SGHAT and CDR2 FQNNGV. CDR3 residues: CASSLAFAGNTKNIQYF. CDR3 coding DNA: TGTGCCAGCAGCTTAGCATTCGCGGGGAACACCAAAAACATTCAGTACTTC. Looking up the rest from reference TRBV11-2 and TRBJ2-4 gives the full variable domain: EAGVAQSPRYKIIEKRQSVAFWCNPISGHATLYWYQQILGQGPKLLIQFQNNGVVDDSQLPKDRFSAERLKGVDSTLKIQPAKLEDSAVYLCASSLAFAGNTKNIQYFGAGTRLSVL.

V is TRBV12-3 or TRBV12-4 and J is TRBJ2-3, with 9 nucleotides matching TRBD1. The V gene end was trimmed by 6 bases and the J gene end by 3 bases; junction bases not matched to a gene: 7. CDR3 length: 15 residues. CDR3 bases: TGTGCCAGCAGAACCCGGGACAGGGCAACAGATACGCAGTATTTT. Protein sequence: CASRTRDRATDTQYF.

This clonotype was counted many times. This rearrangement joins TRBV5-1 to TRBJ2-7; possibly TRBD2 for D (5 bases). CDR3 size: 15 residues. V shed 4 bases and J shed 0 bases, with 14 bases lying between them. The germline V gene encodes CDR1 SGHRS and CDR2 YFSETQ. The CDR3 DNA reads as TGCGCCAGCAGCGAACTACCGGGGAGCTCCTACGAGCAGTACTTC. Protein sequence: CASSELPGSSYEQYF.

In its sample, this clonotype was seen many times. The gene calls are TRBV25-1 and TRBJ1-4, with no clear D. Trimming took 1 base from V and 8 from J, leaving 8 bases between them. From germline, CDR1 is MGHDK and CDR2 SYGVNS. The CDR3 is 13 residues long. The CDR3 nucleotides are TGTGCCAGCAGTGAATCCCACCGGGAAAAACTGTTTTTT. Protein sequence: CASSESHREKLFF.

CDR3 amino acids: CASIPTLNTGELFF. The CDR3 DNA reads as TGTGCCAGCATTCCCACACTGAACACCGGGGAGCTGTTTTTT. The rearrangement joins TRBV16 to TRBJ2-2; no firm D call. This CDR3 contains 14 residues. Germline CDR1 and CDR2: KGHSY and FQNENV. V lost 7 bases and J 1 base, leaving 10 bases between the germline ends. Full variable domain (outside the CDR3, taken from reference TRBV16 and TRBJ2-2): GEEVAQTPKHLVRGEGQKAKLYCAPIKGHSYVFWYQQVLKNEFKFLISFQNENVFDETGMPKERFSAKCLPNSPCSLEIQATKLEDSAVYFCASIPTLNTGELFFGEGSRLTVL.

This clonotype has ten or more counts. V and J are TRBV7-6 and TRBJ2-1, with no clear D. Per the germline V gene, CDR1 is SGHVS and CDR2 is FNYEAQ. V lost 1 base and J lost 0, with 10 bases in between. The CDR3 has 16 amino acids. The CDR3 is CASSLDRPSSYNEQFF. The CDR3 DNA is TGTGCCAGCAGCTTAGACCGCCCGAGCTCCTACAATGAGCAGTTCTTC.